The clone carrying this T cell receptor beta chain was seen at least ten times. Its antigen is unidentified. This specimen comes from a study of glioma-infiltrating T cells. The CDR3 sequence is 14 residues long. The V end was cut by 6 bases, the J end by 1 base, with 12 bases between. Germline values: CDR1 SGHTA, CDR2 FQGTGA. The iRepertoire nested amplicon-rescue multiplex PCR amplified TCR alpha and beta CDR3s from RNA. TCRdb re-analysed the multiplex PCR reads in MiXCR, keeping a single row per CDR3 protein. Of approximately 93,000 distinct CDR3 sequences listed, approximately 42% were seen once; the top ten hold 35% to 40%. Findings of the study overall: Non-neoplastic patients had below-expected tissue-blood divergence, while all gliomas exceeded expectation.

The TCR was taken from a human donor with low-grade glioma or glioblastoma, undergoing nonglioma brain surgery, or in good health (not recorded which). The gene calls are TRBV7-3 and TRBJ2-5; weak D call: TRBD2 (5 bases). The sequencing sample was made of glioma tissue, nonneoplastic brain tissue, or PBMCs (not recorded which). CDR3 sequence (DNA): TGTGCCAGCAGTCAAGCGGCAGCCCAAGAGACCCAGTACTTC. Translating gives CASSQAAAQETQYF. The full variable domain, in which reference TRBV7-3 and TRBJ2-5 provide the parts outside the CDR3, is GAGVSQTPSNKVTEKGKYVELRCDPISGHTALYWYRQSLGQGPEFLIYFQGTGAADDSGLPNDRFFAVRPEGSVSTLKIQRTERGDSAVYLCASSQAAAQETQYFGPGTRLLVL.